This T cell receptor (beta chain) was recovered during a study of shared clonotypes between healthy human individuals. Across the whole study: Aged 18 to 49, the donors were a couple of women and three men. Notes on the study in general: The sole specimen, blood, was sampled, and tissue repertoires likely differ. Between a few donors, naive CD4 clonotypes were shared at a level of approximately 5%.

Points on this clone: The antigen is not known.

CD45RO-negative CD8 cells positively selected for CCR7 made up the naive population, which excluded terminally differentiated effector memory CD45RA+ cells. Everyone who donated was a Caucasian adult who lived in Nashville, Tennessee. This CDR3 is 13 amino acids long. Unmatched junction bases numbered 6, after V lost 7 bases and J lost 4 bases. Germline V gene lookup returns CDR1 PRHDT and CDR2 FYEKMQ (reference sequence). TCRdb's copy holds only in-frame clones and misses some; the assay was immunoSEQ multiplex PCR. The table shows under 850,000 clones, with 92% occurring only once. This TCR derives from a man aged 30 to 39 in good health. The genes are TRBV13 and TRBJ2-7; TRBD2 aligns across 8 bases. The sequenced material came from naive CD8+ T cells sorted from blood. CDR3 in DNA: TGTGCCAGCAAGAAGCGGGAGTTTTACGAGCAGTACTTC. It codes for CASKKREFYEQYF. Complete variable domain (other parts from reference TRBV13 and TRBJ2-7): AAGVIQSPRHLIKEKRETATLKCYPIPRHDTVYWYQQGPGQDPQFLISFYEKMQSDKGSIPDRFSAQQFSDYHSELNMSSLELGDSALYFCASKKREFYEQYFGPGTRLTVT.